This entry lists 4 T cell receptor beta chains sequenced from one sample in a study of a mutant IDH1 vaccine in newly diagnosed glioma. Data came from immunoSEQ multiplex PCR; TCRdb stores just in-frame clones and leaves some out. The sample carries about 92,000 clones, about four fifths recorded once. Specified time point: baseline, week 1 (first vaccination visit). Treatment given: pre-vaccination baseline after standard-of-care therapy. Material: PBMCs, obtained from a glioma patient treated with radiotherapy, temozolomide or both. These receptors all stem from a woman between 50 and 59 years old with glioma.

This rearrangement joins TRBV10-1 to TRBJ1-5; D call uncertain. Germline V CDR1 and CDR2: WNHNN, SYGVQD (reference sequence). The CDR3 spans 12 residues. V lost 2 bases to trimming and J lost 4 bases, with 3 bases between them. CDR3 in DNA: TGCGCCAGCAGTGAGACTAATCAGCCCCAGCATTTT. Protein product: CASSETNQPQHF.

The V and J genes are TRBV5-6 and TRBJ2-3; TRBD1 aligns across 8 bases. Germline assignment: CDR1 SGHDT and CDR2 YYEEEE. This CDR3 contains 15 residues. V lost 5 bases and J lost 4; bases outside the gene matches: 9. CDR3 nucleotide sequence: TGTGCCAGCAGGTCCTCAGGGGGCCCGGCAGATACGCAGTATTTT. Residues: CASRSSGGPADTQYF.

J is TRBJ1-6 and V is TRBV11-2; TRBD1 might be the D (6 bases). Looked up from germline, CDR1 is SGHAT and CDR2 is FQNNGV. Trimming shortened V by 5 bases and J by 8 bases, and 10 bases separated the two germline ends. CDR3 length equals 13 residues. The CDR3: CASSPRTDSPLHF. CDR3 DNA sequence: TGTGCCAGCAGCCCCAGGACAGATTCACCCCTCCACTTT.

The rearrangement links TRBV10-3 to TRBJ2-1, with D possibly TRBD2 on 6 matching bases. CDR3 length equals 14 residues. V was shortened by 4 bases and J by 4 bases, with 11 bases between the two germline ends. CDR1 is ENHRY, CDR2 SYGVKD, per germline. The CDR3 loop reads CAISGSGLYNEQFF. The CDR3 DNA is TGTGCCATCAGTGGAAGCGGGCTTTACAATGAGCAGTTCTTC.